A selection of T cell receptor beta chains follows, all from one sample in a study of blood T cell repertoires in COVID-19. The assay was immunoSEQ multiplex PCR, and TCRdb's table has in-frame clones only and misses some. The table shows about 150,000 clones, with 75% to 90% occurring only once. The sample taken for sequencing was peripheral blood. The receptors derive from a man aged 18 to 30 with COVID-19, enrolled during active disease. Each CDR3 is given without its conserved first and last residue. Clone sizes are given selectively: once, few, many, or a class where the clone is expanded.

>TRBV7-9|TRBJ2-1|few
ASSLGLAGGNPYNEQF
>TRBV2|TRBJ2-5|-
ASSGTGGAGTQY
>TRBV13|TRBJ2-7|-
ASSQPAGSSSYEQY
>TRBV6-5|TRBJ1-6|-
ASSRDSHQYSPLH
>TRBV6-5|TRBJ1-6|-
ASSFSTGTYNSPLH
>TRBV30|TRBJ2-7|once
AWGERSYEQY
>TRBV10-3|TRBJ2-3|-
AISEYAGTTDTQY
>TRBV29-1|TRBJ2-2|-
SVDGQGTGELF
>TRBV4-1|TRBJ2-7|-
ASSQGADRATYEQY
>TRBV28|TRBJ1-5|-
ASSRGWGGQPQH
>TRBV6-5|TRBJ1-2|-
ASSGAGYFGYT
>TRBV28|TRBJ1-5|-
ASSSWSENQPQH
>TRBV5-1|TRBJ2-3|-
ASSLSSGGDTQY
>TRBV30|TRBJ2-3|-
ASSGTVASTDTQY
>TRBV6-6|TRBJ2-5|-
ASSYGGSIEQETQY
>TRBV28|TRBJ1-1|-
ASSLEGAEAF
>TRBV5-1|TRBJ2-6|once
ASRVTPYYTGANVLT
>TRBV6-4|TRBJ2-2|once
ASTLLTSGPFTGELF
>TRBV15|TRBJ1-2|-
ATSRDGNRVSGYT
>TRBV10-3|TRBJ2-3|-
AISLQGHPADTQY
>TRBV6-5|TRBJ1-1|-
ASSFWEMNTEAF
>TRBV7-2|TRBJ2-7|-
ASSLEGEAESSYEQY
>TRBV28|TRBJ2-1|-
ASSLPDRGYNEQF
>TRBV30|TRBJ1-5|-
AWSGRQDQPQH
>TRBV9|TRBJ2-7|-
ASSAGGGGYEQY
>TRBV9|TRBJ2-2|-
ASSVRLTGANTGELF
>TRBV15|TRBJ1-2|-
ATSLGGFGYGYT
>TRBV28|TRBJ1-2|once
ASTIRSRDSGYT
>TRBV6-5|TRBJ2-3|-
AQGLGLISTDTQY
>TRBV6-6|TRBJ1-5|-
ASSSRQGFQPQH
>TRBV6-5|TRBJ2-5|-
ASSLGLAGAQY
>TRBV28|TRBJ2-5|once
ASNRQGEQETQY
>TRBV2|TRBJ1-1|once
ASRETGGAERNTEAF
>TRBV5-6|TRBJ1-2|-
ASSFGQVFYGYT
>TRBV28|TRBJ1-6|-
ASSSWDRSSYNSPLH
>TRBV28|TRBJ2-3|-
ASSPSGASTDTQY
>TRBV29-1|TRBJ2-1|-
SQSLSGNEQF
>TRBV12-3/TRBV12-4|TRBJ1-1|once
ASSLALASEAF
>TRBV4-1|TRBJ1-1|-
ASSQDGRNTEAF
>TRBV11-2|TRBJ1-1|-
ASRWTGGNEAF
>TRBV27|TRBJ2-7|once
ASSLSRRGWDEQY
>TRBV20-1|TRBJ2-5|-
SARETSGDY
>TRBV3-1/TRBV3-2|TRBJ2-5|-
ASSQDLGGGLETQY
>TRBV5-1|TRBJ2-1|-
ASSFGQGNEQF
>TRBV9|TRBJ2-3|-
ASSPWTSGLDTQY